The T cell receptor (beta chain) described here comes from a study of T cells after yellow fever vaccination (dated by TCRdb to the late 2010s). About the study as a whole: The SMART-Seq v4 Ultra Low Input RNA kit was used to prepare libraries from fractions with low cell numbers. To track T-cell clones before and after primary and booster YFV17D yellow fever vaccination, bulk TCR alpha and beta repertoires were sequenced longitudinally. Blood was drawn at multiple timepoints before and after primary and secondary immunization, with bulk PBMC replicates and cell subsets isolated. Two healthy male donors, one aged 18 to 30 and one aged 30 to 39 years, were included in the cohort. Beyond this particular receptor, the publication reports: The secondary T-cell response was found to be weaker but faster than the primary response, with a peak reached on day 5 rather than on day 15. Because only a couple of donors were included in the study, the extent to which the findings can be generalized is limited. Computational filtering was required because FACS-sorted repertoires could contain abundant contaminating clonotypes from the bulk population. Most clones expanded after primary vaccination were re-detected after the booster (almost 98% of CD4 and around 86% of CD8), suggesting broad memory maintenance. A small share of clonotypes occurred in both CD4 and CD8 compartments, likely arising from convergent recombination.

Synthesis of TCR cDNA relied on 5'RACE template switching, a step that introduced a universal primer site along with unique molecular identifiers. cDNA synthesis was primed from both the TCR alpha and TCR beta constant segments. Two PCR steps were used to amplify libraries, with sample barcodes and sequencing adapters being added in the second step. Sequencing of libraries was done on Illumina HiSeq 2500 (2x100 bp) or NovaSeq (2x150 bp). The published analysis was carried out like this. Demultiplexing of reads and collapsing into UMI consensus sequences were performed with MIGEC, and V(D)J alignment was carried out with MiXCR. Clonotypes responding to the vaccine were identified with edgeR on replicate PBMC samples, with the criteria of FDR below 0.01 and a log2 fold change above 5 up to day 15. Each bulk clonotype was labeled CD4 or CD8 based on which sequenced repertoire, CD4 or CD8, contained the clonotype at higher abundance. The public sequencing data were trimmed at Q25 with fastp and processed into clonotypes with MiXCR by TCRdb, which kept only in-frame beta chains. One record per CDR3 amino acid sequence lists the most common genes and DNA. Here the V and J calls rest on TCRdb's processing, not on the authors' analysis. In all, the sample holds some 670,000 distinct CDR3 sequences, and over 9% of those were seen once. 15% of the sample belongs to the ten largest clones.

As for this clonotype: Its antigen has not been determined. Base qualities are missing; no much larger clone stands one base away.

Interpreted using the paper, the treatment or condition label stands for: live attenuated yellow fever vaccine strain. At each blood-draw timepoint, two biological replicates of bulk PBMCs were collected. PBMCs were isolated from peripheral blood using a standard Ficoll-Paque protocol. RNA was extracted with TriZol from bulk PBMCs, CD4 and CD8 fractions, and dextramer-positive and dextramer-negative fractions. Including the terminal cysteine and phenylalanine, the CDR3 comprises 14 residues. Solely the CDR3 DNA is kept, with 42 bases framed from the first base. The germline V gene yields MNHNS for CDR1 and SASEGT for CDR2. For this chain, trimming is 10 bases at the V end and 0 bases at the J end, and the number of junction bases without a gene match is 6.

The specimen was PBMCs, collected on the day of the yellow fever booster vaccination. The receptor chain draws on TRBV6-1 and TRBJ2-3; 8 bases in the middle match TRBD2. The sequence came from a man aged 30 to 39 who received the YFV17D yellow fever vaccine. The bases are TGTGCCACCACACTAGCGGCCAGCACAGATACGCAGTATTTT. Its product reads: CATTLAASTDTQYF.